This entry lists 11 T cell receptor beta chains sequenced from one sample in a study of blood T cell repertoires in COVID-19. Sequenced by immunoSEQ multiplex PCR; TCRdb stores in-frame clones only, minus some. The repertoire includes over 85,000 clones, about 85% of them detected once, and roughly 3% sits in the top ten. The sequenced sample consisted of peripheral blood. Every receptor here comes from a woman of 80 years or more with COVID-19, enrolled during active disease.

The rearrangement joins TRBV4-2 to TRBJ2-7; possible D gene TRBD2, 7 bases. Per germline, CDR1 LGHNA and CDR2 YNFKEQ. This CDR3 has 16 amino acids. V dropped 0 bases and J dropped 8 bases, with 20 bases sitting between them. Here the CDR3 DNA reads TGTGCCAGCAGCCAAGAGTTGGGCGGGGGCCCTTGGAAGCAGTACTTC. Residues: CASSQELGGGPWKQYF.

The CDR3 bases are TGTGCCAGCAGCATCATAGCGGGCTCAGATACGCAGTATTTT. Translating it yields CASSIIAGSDTQYF. V usage is TRBV9 and J usage is TRBJ2-3, with TRBD2 matching 7 bases. J gave up 4 bases and V 4 bases, and 6 bases lay outside the gene matches. The CDR3 covers 14 residues. CDR1 and CDR2 (germline): SGDLS, YYNGEE.

The chain joins TRBV9 to TRBJ2-3; TRBD2 might be the D (6 bases). The V and J ends lost 3 bases and 8 bases respectively, with 19 bases between them. Looked up from germline, CDR1 is SGDLS and CDR2 is YYNGEE. The length of the CDR3 is 15 residues. The CDR3 DNA reads TGTGCCAGCAGCGCGGGAGTGGACTCTAGAGGTACGCAGTATTTT. Its translation: CASSAGVDSRGTQYF.

The V call is TRBV7-3, the J call TRBJ2-1; TRBD1 matches at 8 bases. The CDR3 has 17 residues. Germline assignment: CDR1 SGHTA and CDR2 FQGTGA. J gave up 0 bases and V 1 base, and 5 bases lay outside the gene matches. CDR3 nucleotides: TGTGCCAGCAGCTTAATTTCAGGGGGCTACTCCTACAATGAGCAGTTCTTC. This gives the protein CASSLISGGYSYNEQFF.

This clone was detected a few times. This rearrangement joins TRBV6-5 to TRBJ1-4, with 8 bases lining up with TRBD1. V trimming: 6 bases; J trimming: 8 bases; junction bases outside the gene matches: 5. The CDR3 loop spans 13 amino acids. In germline, CDR1 is MNHEY, CDR2 SVGAGI. The CDR3 loop reads CASRDRAYEKLFF. The CDR3 DNA is TGTGCCAGCAGGGACAGGGCATACGAAAAACTGTTTTTT.

The gene calls are TRBV6-2 or TRBV6-3 and TRBJ2-5; TRBD2 is a possible D gene (6 bases). Per germline, CDR1 MNHEY and CDR2 SVGEGT. The ends were cut back, 7 bases at V and 0 bases at J, with 12 bases in the middle. The length of the CDR3 is 14 residues. The chain's CDR3 is CASTPRRDQETQYF. In DNA, the CDR3 is TGTGCCAGCACCCCCCGGAGGGACCAAGAGACCCAGTACTTC.

The rearrangement joins TRBV19 to TRBJ2-3, with 8 bases that match TRBD2. V dropped 5 bases and J dropped 6; count of bases not matched to a gene: 10. Per germline, CDR1 LNHDA and CDR2 SQIVND (reference sequence). The CDR3 is made up of 15 amino acids. The CDR3 is CASSPGLVSRDTQYF. The CDR3 DNA reads TGTGCCAGTAGTCCGGGACTAGTGTCGCGGGATACGCAGTATTTT.

The V and J genes are TRBV10-3 and TRBJ2-1; the match to TRBD2 covers 8 bases. Germline loops: CDR1 ENHRY, CDR2 SYGVKD. This CDR3 is built from 14 residues. Losses at the gene ends were 7 bases for V and 3 bases for J; bases not matched to a gene: 5. The CDR3 is CAITSGGGYNEQFF. The CDR3 region has the DNA TGTGCCATCACGAGCGGGGGCGGCTACAATGAGCAGTTCTTC.

J is TRBJ2-3 and V is TRBV6-2 or TRBV6-3, with 9 bases lining up with TRBD2. Per germline, CDR1 MNHEY and CDR2 SVGEGT. The CDR3 has 17 amino acids. The trim removed 5 bases at V and 3 bases at J, leaving 12 bases unmatched. CDR3 region: CASSPLPGRGGTDTQYF. In nucleotides, the CDR3 is TGTGCCAGCAGTCCCCTCCCGGGGCGGGGGGGGACAGATACGCAGTATTTT.

This clone was seen more than once but under ten times. The chain recombines TRBV6-2 or TRBV6-3 with TRBJ2-7; possible D gene TRBD1, 6 bases. Germline V gene sequence: CDR1 MNHEY, CDR2 SVGEGT. This CDR3 region has 13 residues. V was clipped by 5 bases and J by 6 bases, with 14 bases between them. The CDR3 DNA reads TGTGCCAGCAGTCACAGGGTTGTGGGCGAGCAGTACTTC. Its protein is CASSHRVVGEQYF.

This chain links TRBV2 with TRBJ2-1, with D tentatively TRBD2 (6 bases). The germline V and J ends were trimmed by 5 bases and 9 bases, with 14 bases remaining between them. Per the germline V gene, CDR1 is SNHLY and CDR2 is FYNNEI. The CDR3 runs to 13 residues. CDR3 residues: CASSRRDFIEQFF. The CDR3 DNA reads TGTGCCAGCAGTCGGCGGGATTTTATTGAGCAGTTCTTC.